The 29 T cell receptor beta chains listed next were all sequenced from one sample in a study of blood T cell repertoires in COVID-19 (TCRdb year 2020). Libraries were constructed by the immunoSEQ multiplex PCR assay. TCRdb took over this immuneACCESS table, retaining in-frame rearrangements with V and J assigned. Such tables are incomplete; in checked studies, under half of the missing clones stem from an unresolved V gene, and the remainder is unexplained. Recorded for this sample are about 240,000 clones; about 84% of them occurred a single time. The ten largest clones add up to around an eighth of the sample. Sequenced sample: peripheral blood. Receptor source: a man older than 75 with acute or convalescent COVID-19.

CDR3 DNA sequence: TGTGCCAGCAGGCGGGATCCGTGGTCACCCTTGAGAGGGACCCAGTACTTC. Translating it yields CASRRDPWSPLRGTQYF. The rearrangement joins TRBV27 to TRBJ2-5; D is perhaps TRBD2 (6 bases). The CDR3 consists of 17 residues. V lost 6 bases to trimming and J lost 7 bases, with 27 bases between them. Germline V lookup: CDR1 MNHEY, CDR2 SMNVEV (reference sequence).

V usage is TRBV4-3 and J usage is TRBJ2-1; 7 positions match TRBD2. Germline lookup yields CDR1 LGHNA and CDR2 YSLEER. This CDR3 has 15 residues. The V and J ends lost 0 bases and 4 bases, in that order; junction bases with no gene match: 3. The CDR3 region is CASSQDPGGYNEQFF. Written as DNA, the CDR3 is TGCGCCAGCAGCCAAGATCCGGGGGGTTACAATGAGCAGTTCTTC.

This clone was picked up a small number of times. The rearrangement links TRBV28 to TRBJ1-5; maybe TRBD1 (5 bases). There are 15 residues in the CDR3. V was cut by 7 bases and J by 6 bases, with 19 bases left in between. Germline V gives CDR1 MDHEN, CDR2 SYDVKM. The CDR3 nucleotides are TGTGCCAGCACTCCTCCCGGGGGTAGGAGTCAGCCCCAGCATTTT. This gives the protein CASTPPGGRSQPQHF.

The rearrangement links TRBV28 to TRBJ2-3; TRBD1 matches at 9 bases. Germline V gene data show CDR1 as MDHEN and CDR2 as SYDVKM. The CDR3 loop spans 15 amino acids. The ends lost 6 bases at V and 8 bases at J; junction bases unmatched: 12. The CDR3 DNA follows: TGTGCCAGCAGGAAACAGGGGGCGATGGGGGGTACGCAGTATTTT. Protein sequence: CASRKQGAMGGTQYF.

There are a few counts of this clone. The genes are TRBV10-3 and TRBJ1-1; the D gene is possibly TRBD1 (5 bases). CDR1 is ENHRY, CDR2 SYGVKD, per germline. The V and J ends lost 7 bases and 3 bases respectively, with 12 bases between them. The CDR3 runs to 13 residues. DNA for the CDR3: TGTGCCATCAAGGCCAGGGTGGACACTGAAGCTTTCTTT. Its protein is CAIKARVDTEAFF.

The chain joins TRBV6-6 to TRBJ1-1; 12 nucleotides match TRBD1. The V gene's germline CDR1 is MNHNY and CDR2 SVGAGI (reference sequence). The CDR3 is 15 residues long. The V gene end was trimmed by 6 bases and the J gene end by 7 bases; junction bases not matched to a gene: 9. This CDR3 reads CASSRGTGGLGEAFF. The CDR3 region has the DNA TGTGCCAGCAGCCGTGGGACAGGGGGCTTAGGTGAAGCTTTCTTT.

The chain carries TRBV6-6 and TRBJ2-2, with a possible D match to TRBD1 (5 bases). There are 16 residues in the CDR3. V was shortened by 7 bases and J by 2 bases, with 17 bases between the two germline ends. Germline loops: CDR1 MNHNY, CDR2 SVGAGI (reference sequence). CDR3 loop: CASTLHTQGNTGELFF. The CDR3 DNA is TGTGCCAGCACCTTACATACTCAGGGTAACACCGGGGAGCTGTTTTTT.

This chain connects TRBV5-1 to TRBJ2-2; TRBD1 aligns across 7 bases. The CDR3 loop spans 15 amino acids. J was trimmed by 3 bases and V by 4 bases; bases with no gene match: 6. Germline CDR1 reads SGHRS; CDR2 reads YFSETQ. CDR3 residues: CASSPGQSYTGELFF. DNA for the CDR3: TGCGCCAGCAGCCCGGGACAGTCCTACACCGGGGAGCTGTTTTTT. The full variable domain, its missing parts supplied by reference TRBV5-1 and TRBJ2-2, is KAGVTQTPRYLIKTRGQQVTLSCSPISGHRSVSWYQQTPGQGLQFLFEYFSETQRNKGNFPGRFSGRQFSNSRSEMNVSTLELGDSALYLCASSPGQSYTGELFFGEGSRLTVL.

In nucleotides, the CDR3 is TGTGCCAGCAGCCACCGAAAGACAGCCTCCTACGAGCAGTACTTC. This translates into CASSHRKTASYEQYF. This sequence joins TRBV28 and TRBJ2-7; a weak D match, TRBD1 (5 bases). V lost 6 bases, J lost 0 bases, and 15 bases lay in between. This CDR3 spans 15 amino acids. CDR1 and CDR2 from the germline V gene are MDHEN and SYDVKM.

CDR3 amino acids: CASSSDRGDGYTF. For the CDR3, the DNA is TGTGCCAGCAGCTCGGACAGGGGTGATGGCTACACCTTC. J is TRBJ1-2 and V is TRBV4-2; 9 bases are shared with TRBD1. CDR3 length: 13 residues. In germline, CDR1 is LGHNA, CDR2 YNFKEQ. The trim removed 5 bases at V and 6 bases at J, leaving 4 bases unmatched.

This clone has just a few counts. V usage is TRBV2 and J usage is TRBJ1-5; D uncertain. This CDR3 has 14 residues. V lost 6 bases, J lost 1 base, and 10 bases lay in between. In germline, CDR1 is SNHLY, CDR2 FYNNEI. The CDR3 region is CASSLATSNQPQHF. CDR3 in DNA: TGTGCCAGCAGCCTGGCCACGAGCAATCAGCCCCAGCATTTT.

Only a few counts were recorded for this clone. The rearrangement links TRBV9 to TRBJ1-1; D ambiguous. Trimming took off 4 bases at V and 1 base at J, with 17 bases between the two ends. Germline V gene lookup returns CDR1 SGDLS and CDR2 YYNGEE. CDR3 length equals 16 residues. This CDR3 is CASSPPSGSRNTEAFF. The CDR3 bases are TGTGCCAGCAGCCCCCCTTCAGGCAGCCGGAACACTGAAGCTTTCTTT.

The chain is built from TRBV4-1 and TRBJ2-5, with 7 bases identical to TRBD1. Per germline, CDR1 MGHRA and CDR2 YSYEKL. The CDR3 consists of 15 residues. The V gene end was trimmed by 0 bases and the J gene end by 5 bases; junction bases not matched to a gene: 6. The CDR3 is CASSQDTTGYETQYF. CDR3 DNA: TGCGCCAGCAGCCAAGACACGACAGGGTACGAGACCCAGTACTTC.

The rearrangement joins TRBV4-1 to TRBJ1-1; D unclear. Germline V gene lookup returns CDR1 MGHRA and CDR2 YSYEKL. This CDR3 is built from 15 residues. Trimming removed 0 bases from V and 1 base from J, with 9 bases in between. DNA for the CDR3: TGCGCCAGCAGCCAAGATGAACCTACGAACACTGAAGCTTTCTTT. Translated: CASSQDEPTNTEAFF.

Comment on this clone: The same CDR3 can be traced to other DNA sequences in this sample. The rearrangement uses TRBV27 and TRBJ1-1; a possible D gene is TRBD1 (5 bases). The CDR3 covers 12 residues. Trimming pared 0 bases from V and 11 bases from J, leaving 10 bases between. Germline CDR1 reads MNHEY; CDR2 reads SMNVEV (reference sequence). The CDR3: CASSLSGGSAFF. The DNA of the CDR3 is TGTGCCAGCAGTTTATCGGGGGGAAGTGCTTTCTTT.

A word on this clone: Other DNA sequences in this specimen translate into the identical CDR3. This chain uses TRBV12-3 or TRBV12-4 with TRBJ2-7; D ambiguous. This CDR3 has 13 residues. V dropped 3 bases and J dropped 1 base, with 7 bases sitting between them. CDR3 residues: CASSLGPSYEQYF. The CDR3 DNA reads TGTGCCAGCAGTTTGGGCCCTTCCTACGAGCAGTACTTC.

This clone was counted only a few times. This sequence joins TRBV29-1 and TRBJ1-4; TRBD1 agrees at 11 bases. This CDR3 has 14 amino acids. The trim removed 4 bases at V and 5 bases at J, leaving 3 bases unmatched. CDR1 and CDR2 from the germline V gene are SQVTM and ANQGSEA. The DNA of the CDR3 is TGCAGCGTTGGAAGGGACAGGGGGAATGAAAAACTGTTTTTT. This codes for CSVGRDRGNEKLFF.

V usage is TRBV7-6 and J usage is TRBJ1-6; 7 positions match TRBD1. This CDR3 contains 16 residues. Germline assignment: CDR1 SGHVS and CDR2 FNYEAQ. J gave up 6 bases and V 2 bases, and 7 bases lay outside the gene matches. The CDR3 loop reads CASSLTTGVANSPLHF. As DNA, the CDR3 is TGTGCCAGCAGCTTAACTACAGGGGTGGCTAATTCACCCCTCCACTTT.

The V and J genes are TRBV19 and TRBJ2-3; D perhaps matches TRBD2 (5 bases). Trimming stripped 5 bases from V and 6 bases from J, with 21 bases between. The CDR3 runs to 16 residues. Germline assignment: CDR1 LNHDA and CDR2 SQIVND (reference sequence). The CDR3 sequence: CASSRGRPLNRDTQYF. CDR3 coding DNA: TGTGCCAGTAGTCGCGGGCGACCCCTAAACCGGGATACGCAGTATTTT.

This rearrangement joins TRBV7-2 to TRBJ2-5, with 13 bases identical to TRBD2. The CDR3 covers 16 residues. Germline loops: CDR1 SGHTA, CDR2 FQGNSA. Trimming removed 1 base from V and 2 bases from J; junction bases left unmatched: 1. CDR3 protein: CASSLVLAGGQETQYF. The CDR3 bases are TGTGCCAGCAGCTTAGTACTAGCGGGGGGGCAAGAGACCCAGTACTTC.

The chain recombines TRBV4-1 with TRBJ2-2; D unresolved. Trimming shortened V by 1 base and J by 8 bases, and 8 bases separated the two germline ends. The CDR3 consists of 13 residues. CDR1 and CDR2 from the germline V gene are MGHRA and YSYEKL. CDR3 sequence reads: CASSQGLGGELFF. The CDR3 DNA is TGCGCCAGCAGCCAAGGGCTAGGTGGGGAGCTGTTTTTT.

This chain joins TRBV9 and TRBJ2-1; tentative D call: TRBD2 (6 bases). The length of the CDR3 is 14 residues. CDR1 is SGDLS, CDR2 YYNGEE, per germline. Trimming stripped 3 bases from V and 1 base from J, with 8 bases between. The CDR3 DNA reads TGTGCCAGCAGCGAGGAGGGATCCTACAATGAGCAGTTCTTC. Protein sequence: CASSEEGSYNEQFF.

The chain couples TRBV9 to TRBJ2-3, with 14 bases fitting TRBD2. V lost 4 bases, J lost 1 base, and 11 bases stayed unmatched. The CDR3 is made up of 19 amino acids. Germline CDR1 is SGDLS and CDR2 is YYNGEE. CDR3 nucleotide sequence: TGTGCCAGCAGCCTAGACACGCCGGGACTAGCGGGGGGCACAGATACGCAGTATTTT. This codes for CASSLDTPGLAGGTDTQYF.

CDR3: CASSQVNQPQHF. For the CDR3, the DNA is TGTGCCAGTTCACAGGTCAATCAGCCCCAGCATTTT. The chain has TRBV28 and TRBJ1-5; D perhaps matches TRBD1 (5 bases). The CDR3 runs to 12 residues. V lost 9 bases and J 3 bases, leaving 9 bases between the germline ends. The germline CDR1 and CDR2 sequences are MDHEN and SYDVKM.

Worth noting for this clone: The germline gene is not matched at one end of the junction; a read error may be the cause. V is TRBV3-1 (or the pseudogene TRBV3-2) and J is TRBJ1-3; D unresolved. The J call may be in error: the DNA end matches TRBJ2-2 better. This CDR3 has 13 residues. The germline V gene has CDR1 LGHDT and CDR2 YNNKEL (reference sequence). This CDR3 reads CASSQGTPGELFF. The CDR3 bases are TGTGCCAGCAGTCAAGGAACCCCCGGGGAGCTGTTTTTT.

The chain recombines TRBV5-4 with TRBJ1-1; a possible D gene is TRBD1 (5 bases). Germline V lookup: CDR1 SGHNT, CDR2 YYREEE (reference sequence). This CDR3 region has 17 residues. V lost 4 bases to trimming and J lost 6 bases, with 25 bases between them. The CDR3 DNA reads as TGTGCCAGCAGCCCCGGGGGGGGAGGAGGGACTAAAGCTGAAGCTTTCTTT. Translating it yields CASSPGGGGGTKAEAFF.

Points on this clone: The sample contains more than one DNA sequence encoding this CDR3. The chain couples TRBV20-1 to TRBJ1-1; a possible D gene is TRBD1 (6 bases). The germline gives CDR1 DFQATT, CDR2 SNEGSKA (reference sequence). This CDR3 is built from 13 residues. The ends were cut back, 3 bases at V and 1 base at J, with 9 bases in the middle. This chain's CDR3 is CSASSRGNTEAFF. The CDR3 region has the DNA TGCAGTGCTAGTAGCAGGGGGAACACTGAAGCTTTCTTT.

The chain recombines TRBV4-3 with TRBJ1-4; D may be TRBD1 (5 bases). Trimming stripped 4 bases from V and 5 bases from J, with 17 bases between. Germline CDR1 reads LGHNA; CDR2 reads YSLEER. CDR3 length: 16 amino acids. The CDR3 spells CASSPTWQGLNEKLFF. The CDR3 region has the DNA TGCGCCAGCAGCCCCACCTGGCAGGGCTTAAATGAAAAACTGTTTTTT.

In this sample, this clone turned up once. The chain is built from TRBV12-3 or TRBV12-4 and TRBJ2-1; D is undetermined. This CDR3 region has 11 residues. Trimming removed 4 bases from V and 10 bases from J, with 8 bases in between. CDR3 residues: CASSYSSEQFF. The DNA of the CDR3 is TGTGCCAGCAGTTATTCAAGCGAGCAGTTCTTC.